Given below is one T cell receptor beta chain in context. The antigen is not known. The source of the sample is a study of shared clonotypes between healthy human individuals. Findings and caveats of the study: Generally, naive subsets came out with larger estimated richness than memory subsets.

Germline V gene lookup returns CDR1 SNHLY and CDR2 FYNNEI. The CDR3 has 12 residues. V was trimmed by 5 bases and J by 8 bases, leaving 12 bases between them. Measured with immunoSEQ multiplex PCR; TCRdb has only the in-frame clones, and not every one. This table holds some 87,000 clones, almost 70% found once. This TCR derives from a man aged 30 to 45 in good health. The chain carries TRBV2 and TRBJ1-2; D might be TRBD1 (5 bases). Sequences were obtained from memory CD8+ T cells sorted from blood. Subset in this sample: CD45RO+ cells pooled with CCR7-negative TemRA cells. The CDR3 sequence: CASSPTGLGYTF. The CDR3 DNA reads as TGTGCCAGCAGTCCGACGGGGCTGGGCTACACCTTC.